What follows are 17 T cell receptor beta chains derived from one specimen sequenced in a study of cytomegalovirus exposure and HLA in healthy donors (dated by TCRdb to about 2017). Libraries were made using the immunoSEQ multiplex PCR assay. A mixture of 60 forward primers for TCR Vbeta segments and 13 reverse primers for TCR Jbeta segments was used in the multiplex PCR. TCRdb retrieved this table from immuneACCESS and kept in-frame rearrangements only. Not all clones are present; in checked studies, unresolved V genes account for under half, and no reason is known for the remainder. This sample holds about 110,000 clones; over 60% were observed only once. The biggest ten clones account for under 5% of the sample. The source material was PBMCs. These receptors were collected from a male donor in good health and CMV-seronegative.

The chain recombines TRBV27 with TRBJ2-7; weak D call: TRBD1 (6 bases). Trimming shortened V by 5 bases and J by 4 bases, and 12 bases separated the two germline ends. This CDR3 contains 13 residues. Germline V CDR1 and CDR2: MNHEY, SMNVEV (reference sequence). CDR3 region: CASSPRGGYEQYF. In nucleotides, the CDR3 is TGTGCCAGCAGTCCACGAGGGGGATACGAGCAGTACTTC.

The V gene is TRBV2, the J gene TRBJ2-4; a weak D match, TRBD1 (6 bases). V was clipped by 5 bases and J by 6 bases, with 23 bases between them. Looked up from germline, CDR1 is SNHLY and CDR2 is FYNNEI. This CDR3 spans 17 amino acids. The CDR3 protein is CASSTSVQGVYRNIQYF. CDR3 DNA: TGTGCCAGCAGTACCTCGGTACAGGGTGTCTACCGAAACATTCAGTACTTC.

This chain uses TRBV6-6 with TRBJ1-2; no clear D gene. Germline V gene data show CDR1 as MNHNY and CDR2 as SVGAGI (reference sequence). V lost 0 bases and J lost 8, with 7 bases in between. The CDR3 sequence is 12 residues long. The DNA of the CDR3 is TGTGCCAGCAGTTACTCGACCGGGGGCTACACCTTC. Its translation is CASSYSTGGYTF.

The chain is built from TRBV7-8 and TRBJ2-2; TRBD2 aligns across 7 bases. The CDR3 is made up of 18 amino acids. The V and J ends lost 1 base and 5 bases, in that order; junction bases with no gene match: 13. Germline CDR1 is SGHVS and CDR2 is FQNEAQ. For the CDR3, the DNA is TGTGCCAGCAGCTTAGGGTCAGGGAGGCGCGGGAGAACCGGGGAGCTGTTTTTT. It translates to CASSLGSGRRGRTGELFF.

The chain recombines TRBV28 with TRBJ2-5; 7 positions match TRBD1. Germline V CDR1 and CDR2: MDHEN, SYDVKM. The trim removed 8 bases at V and 2 bases at J, leaving 11 bases unmatched. There are 15 residues in the CDR3. CDR3 loop: CASQLGPDRQETQYF. The CDR3 DNA follows: TGTGCCAGCCAATTGGGCCCGGACAGGCAAGAGACCCAGTACTTC.

The chain joins TRBV27 to TRBJ2-5; 8 nucleotides agree with TRBD1. Germline-derived CDR1 and CDR2 are MNHEY and SMNVEV (reference sequence). CDR3 length equals 15 residues. After removal of 5 bases from V and 5 bases from J, the junction contained 10 bases not matched to a gene. The CDR3 sequence: CASSPGQALGETQYF. The CDR3 DNA reads TGTGCCAGCAGTCCGGGACAGGCCCTGGGGGAGACCCAGTACTTC.

The rearrangement joins TRBV25-1 to TRBJ1-1, with D possibly TRBD1 on 6 matching bases. CDR3 length equals 14 residues. In germline, CDR1 is MGHDK, CDR2 SYGVNS. V lost 5 bases and J 6 bases, leaving 16 bases between the germline ends. The CDR3 bases are TGTGCCAGCAGTTGGGCAGGGGATGGGTCTGAAGCTTTCTTT. Translated: CASSWAGDGSEAFF.

This clone appeared a single time. The chain is built from TRBV30 and TRBJ2-5, with TRBD1 identical over 10 bases. The CDR3 spans 14 residues. The germline CDR1 and CDR2 sequences are GTSNPN and SVGIG (reference sequence). V shed 1 base and J 5 bases; nucleotides not matched to a gene: 4. The CDR3 sequence is CAWSAGTGVETQYF. The CDR3 DNA sequence: TGTGCCTGGAGTGCAGGGACAGGGGTTGAGACCCAGTACTTC.

The gene calls are TRBV19 and TRBJ2-4; 7 positions match TRBD2. This CDR3 has 14 amino acids. Germline V lookup: CDR1 LNHDA, CDR2 SQIVND (reference sequence). The J segment lost 6 bases and the V segment lost 4 bases, leaving 6 bases of the junction unmatched. CDR3 loop: CASSTQTSPNIQYF. Here the CDR3 DNA reads TGTGCCAGTAGTACCCAGACTAGCCCAAACATTCAGTACTTC.

The chain couples TRBV5-6 to TRBJ2-6; possibly TRBD1 for D (6 bases). CDR3 length equals 19 residues. V lost 2 bases and J 0 bases, leaving 18 bases between the germline ends. Germline assignment: CDR1 SGHDT and CDR2 YYEEEE. The CDR3 is CASSLLGQYQDSGANVLTF. The DNA of the CDR3 is TGTGCCAGCAGCTTATTAGGACAGTACCAAGACTCTGGGGCCAACGTCCTGACTTTC.

V and J are TRBV20-1 and TRBJ2-1, with D maybe TRBD2 (5 bases). CDR3 size: 11 residues. CDR1 and CDR2 (germline): DFQATT, SNEGSKA (reference sequence). Trimming left V 6 bases short and J 7 bases short, with 10 bases between. This CDR3 reads CSASPGNEQFF. The CDR3 nucleotides are TGCAGTGCCTCACCGGGGAATGAGCAGTTCTTC.

This chain connects TRBV11-2 to TRBJ2-1; TRBD2 matches 7 bases. Looked up from germline, CDR1 is SGHAT and CDR2 is FQNNGV. Trimming cost V 5 bases and J 1 base; bases outside gene matches: 8. The CDR3 spans 16 residues. The CDR3 sequence is CASSPRGGRSYNEQFF. For the CDR3, the DNA is TGTGCCAGCAGCCCCCGAGGCGGGAGATCCTACAATGAGCAGTTCTTC. Looking up the rest from reference TRBV11-2 and TRBJ2-1 gives the full variable domain: EAGVAQSPRYKIIEKRQSVAFWCNPISGHATLYWYQQILGQGPKLLIQFQNNGVVDDSQLPKDRFSAERLKGVDSTLKIQPAKLEDSAVYLCASSPRGGRSYNEQFFGPGTRLTVL.

The chain joins TRBV19 to TRBJ1-1; D is undetermined. Trimming took off 3 bases at V and 4 bases at J, with 9 bases between the two ends. The germline gives CDR1 LNHDA, CDR2 SQIVND (reference sequence). The CDR3 totals 13 residues. The CDR3 spells CASSIAGSTEAFF. The CDR3 bases are TGTGCCAGTAGTATTGCGGGAAGCACTGAAGCTTTCTTT.

This clone is a singleton in its sample. V gene TRBV5-1 combines with J gene TRBJ1-1; D not certain. The V gene's germline CDR1 is SGHRS and CDR2 YFSETQ. CDR3 length equals 15 residues. V gave up 4 bases and J gave up 0 bases, with 13 bases separating them. CDR3 sequence: CASSPIGDMNTEAFF. In DNA, the CDR3 is TGCGCCAGCAGCCCCATAGGAGATATGAACACTGAAGCTTTCTTT.

The rearrangement uses TRBV7-6 and TRBJ1-3; a weak D match, TRBD1 (5 bases). V lost 7 bases, J lost 1 base, and 20 bases lay in between. The CDR3 contains 17 residues. CDR1 and CDR2 from the germline V gene are SGHVS and FNYEAQ. The chain's CDR3 is CASTLAGRGSSGNTIYF. The CDR3 DNA is TGTGCCAGCACCCTCGCAGGGAGGGGTTCGTCTGGAAACACCATATATTTT.

J is TRBJ2-7 and V is TRBV2; 9 bases line up with TRBD2. V lost 4 bases and J lost 3; bases outside the gene matches: 4. Germline CDR1 SNHLY, CDR2 FYNNEI. The CDR3 extends over 14 amino acids. Here the CDR3 reads CASSVWTSVYEQYF. In DNA, the CDR3 is TGTGCCAGCAGTGTCTGGACTAGCGTCTACGAGCAGTACTTC.

The chain joins TRBV7-9 to TRBJ2-1; D possibly corresponds to TRBD1 (6 bases). This CDR3 is built from 13 residues. Trimming cost V 7 bases and J 2 bases, with 9 bases left between them. Per the germline V gene, CDR1 is SEHNR and CDR2 is FQNEAQ (reference sequence). The CDR3 DNA reads as TGTGCCAGCACCAGGACAGCCTACAATGAGCAGTTCTTC. Translating it yields CASTRTAYNEQFF.